This T cell receptor (beta chain) was documented in a study of shared clonotypes between healthy human individuals (TCRdb year 2020). Broadly, across the study: The cohort comprised a couple of women and a few men aged 18 to 49 years. Per donor, three plates each were used for CD4 naive and CD4 memory, two for CD8 naive, and one for CD8 memory. Blood TCR repertoires of about five healthy adults were deeply sequenced to estimate repertoire size and the extent of clonotype sharing between individuals. Different laboratories and diverse techniques were used to prepare libraries and sequence TCR repertoires, to increase sequencing depth and limit assay-specific biases. Between about 0.94 and 10 billion PBMCs per donor were obtained by leukapheresis. What the authors observed across the whole study: Naive subsets generally had larger estimated clonotype richness than memory subsets did. Even with the large sequencing depth, rarefaction of the sorted-subset datasets indicated that sequencing was incomplete. Compared with non-shared clonotypes, the clonotypes found in all four sorted-subset donors had higher generation probabilities. Pairwise subsampling indicated that sequencing depth was expected to affect the degree of clonotype sharing among donors. When four donors were compared, the shared fraction of clonotypes was around 4.6% for naive CD4, 3.5% to 4% for naive CD8, 2.3% for memory CD4, and about 0.36% for memory CD8. Sampling was limited to blood, and TCR repertoires in tissue likely differ from TCR repertoires in blood. Because the study included a small number of donors, the genetic and exposure-history diversity represented was limited.

The V end loses 4 bases and the J end loses 8 bases, and a stretch of 14 bases separates them. Counted from cysteine to phenylalanine, this CDR3 has 13 amino acids. The sequence is cut down to CDR3 DNA, 39 bases in frame from base 1. In the germline V gene, CDR1 corresponds to MGHRA and CDR2 to YSYEKL. Of note for this clone: Its antigen is not yet known. No base quality information exists; no much larger clone differs at one position.

For the CD8 naive samples, CD45RO-negative cells were positively selected for CCR7, yielding a CD45RA+CCR7+ population from which TemRA cells were excluded. The donors were healthy, HIV-negative adults with no recently reported acute infections or vaccinations. Every donor was a Caucasian adult residing in Nashville, Tennessee, USA. Blood was collected by leukapheresis, and PBMCs were isolated by Ficoll-Histopaque density gradient centrifugation and then cryopreserved in liquid nitrogen vapor phase. Analytical flow cytometry was used to check the purity and quantity of each magnetically sorted T cell population. From each sorted fraction, genomic DNA was isolated and quantified by UV absorbance on a Nanodrop 2000c. Using the deep immunoSEQ assay, TCR CDR3 regions were amplified from genomic DNA by multiplex PCR. Genomic DNA extracted from each cell subset was distributed evenly over all wells of several immunoSEQ 96-well plates, and each plate served as one replicate. For sorted subsets, each replicate PCR was loaded with approximately 200 ng genomic DNA, equivalent to about 30,000 T cell genomes. The purified libraries were quantified using a Qubit 3.0 fluorometer, sized with a Bioanalyzer 2100, and then quantified again using the KAPA Library Quantification kit. Every immunoSEQ 96-well plate was sequenced on a dedicated single-read 150-cycle Illumina NextSeq 550 flow cell. In the paper's pipeline: Because only junctional sequences without quality scores were contained in the immunoSEQ output, filtering matching that applied to full-length reads could not be performed. Sequences were annotated with PyIR, a Python wrapper for IgBLAST v1.9, using IMGT germline references to assign V/J genes and CDR3. Reads were removed for weak V/J assignments (E-value above 1e-6), missing CDR3, stop codons, out-of-frame junctions, or ambiguous translated residues. V3J clonotypes were defined by identical inferred V gene, J gene, and CDR3 amino acid sequence. The percentage overlap between two repertoires was calculated by dividing the number of shared unique clonotypes by the size of the smaller repertoire. RTK rarefaction, the Chao1 estimator, and Recon v2.1 estimates of unobserved clonotypes were used to assess repertoire richness. Generation probabilities were computed with OLGA for all TCRbeta clonotypes obtained by the gDNA method from four donors. Imported from immuneACCESS, the table was reduced by TCRdb to in-frame sequences with V and J called. These copies leave out some clones; in studies compared against another copy, an unresolved V gene accounts for under half, and the cause of the remainder is not known. V and J calls and clone size are copied from that table; D and trimming were computed from the DNA. This sample has about 1,800,000 clones in its table, and approximately 94% of those were observed once. The ten largest clones take up 0.95% to 1.5% of the sample.

The chain is made from TRBV4-1 and TRBJ1-2; the D gene is perhaps TRBD1, from 5 matching bases. Sequencing was done on a sample of naive CD8+ T cells sorted from blood. The sample's cell subset or site label, decoded: CD45RA+CCR7+. The clonotype originates from a man younger than 35 in good health. The nucleotide sequence is given as TGCGCCAGCAGCCCCCCGGGGGGAGCAGGCTACACCTTC. This encodes CASSPPGGAGYTF.